These 10 T cell receptor beta chains were all obtained from the same sample, sequenced in a study of blood T cell repertoires in COVID-19. Repertoires were generated with immunoSEQ multiplex PCR, while TCRdb's copy carries only in-frame clones and drops some. Seen here are some 73,000 clones, about four fifths observed once, and the top ten hold roughly 4%. The sample taken for sequencing was peripheral blood. These receptors were taken from a woman between 55 and 75 years old with acute or convalescent COVID-19.

This rearrangement joins TRBV2 to TRBJ2-7, with 12 bases identical to TRBD2. The CDR3 has 14 amino acids. V gave up 8 bases and J gave up 5 bases; unmatched junction bases: 7. CDR1 is SNHLY, CDR2 FYNNEI, per germline. The CDR3 loop reads CASARLAGVDEQYF. For the CDR3, the DNA is TGTGCCAGCGCGAGACTAGCGGGAGTCGACGAGCAGTACTTC.

The rearrangement joins TRBV7-2 to TRBJ1-2; the D gene is possibly TRBD1 (5 bases). Trimming cost V 5 bases and J 1 base, with 17 bases left between them. From germline, CDR1 is SGHTA and CDR2 FQGNSA. The CDR3 is 16 residues long. DNA of the CDR3: TGTGCCAGCAGCCCCACTGCAGGGTCAATTAACTATGGCTACACCTTC. Its protein product is CASSPTAGSINYGYTF.

This sequence joins TRBV7-9 and TRBJ2-5; TRBD1 agrees at 10 bases. The CDR3 consists of 16 residues. The germline V gene has CDR1 SEHNR and CDR2 FQNEAQ (reference sequence). Losses at the gene ends were 7 bases for V and 5 bases for J; bases not matched to a gene: 13. CDR3 DNA: TGTGCCAGCACCTTGGGGGACAGGGGTTACAGGGAGACCCAGTACTTC. This sequence encodes CASTLGDRGYRETQYF.

The sample holds a few counts of this clone. The V call is TRBV11-3, the J call TRBJ2-5; D call uncertain. The CDR3 is 13 residues long. The germline V gene has CDR1 SGHNT and CDR2 YENEEA. V lost 2 bases, J lost 5 bases, and 9 bases lay in between. Here the CDR3 reads CASSLNQRETQYF. The CDR3, as DNA: TGTGCCAGCAGCTTAAATCAACGGGAGACCCAGTACTTC.

The V gene is TRBV7-9, the J gene TRBJ1-2; D is ambiguous. Germline V CDR1 and CDR2: SEHNR, FQNEAQ (reference sequence). The CDR3 extends over 14 amino acids. The ends were cut back, 3 bases at V and 2 bases at J, with 10 bases in the middle. The CDR3: CASSLMEGNYGYTF. The DNA for the CDR3 is TGTGCCAGCAGCTTGATGGAGGGAAACTATGGCTACACCTTC.

The chain has TRBV7-4 and TRBJ2-5; D uncertain. Germline CDR1 and CDR2: SGHVT and SQSDAQ. CDR3 size: 16 residues. Trimming cost V 4 bases and J 1 base, with 16 bases left between them. The CDR3 bases are TGTGCCAGCAGCTACAGCTTAGATACAGTCCAAGAGACCCAGTACTTC. The encoded protein is CASSYSLDTVQETQYF.

The chain uses TRBV28 and TRBJ2-5, with unresolved D. Trimming took off 2 bases at V and 1 base at J, with 5 bases between the two ends. CDR3 length: 13 amino acids. CDR1 and CDR2 from the germline V gene are MDHEN and SYDVKM. The CDR3 sequence: CASSLTIQETQYF. The CDR3 bases are TGTGCCAGCAGTTTAACTATCCAAGAGACCCAGTACTTC.

The rearrangement joins TRBV6-5 to TRBJ1-2; 9 nucleotides align to TRBD1. The CDR3 covers 14 residues. The V gene end was trimmed by 6 bases and the J gene end by 6 bases; junction bases not matched to a gene: 8. CDR1 and CDR2 (germline): MNHEY, SVGAGI. The CDR3, as DNA: TGTGCCAGCAGGCGAACCGGGACAGGGAATGGCTACACCTTC. Residues: CASRRTGTGNGYTF.

The J gene is TRBJ2-3, the V gene TRBV6-1; 10 positions match TRBD2. Germline assignment: CDR1 MNHNS and CDR2 SASEGT. The CDR3 has 16 residues. The trim removed 2 bases at V and 0 bases at J, leaving 2 bases unmatched. The CDR3 nucleotides read TGTGCCAGCAGTGAACTAGCGGGAGCTAGCACAGATACGCAGTATTTT. This gives the protein CASSELAGASTDTQYF.

This clone came up a few times. CDR3 sequence: CASSVYAGDEQFF. As DNA, the CDR3 is TGTGCCAGTAGTGTCTACGCCGGGGATGAGCAGTTCTTC. V is TRBV19 and J is TRBJ2-1, with D possibly matching TRBD2 (5 bases). Germline values: CDR1 LNHDA, CDR2 SQIVND (reference sequence). Trimming pared 5 bases from V and 8 bases from J, leaving 13 bases between. The length of the CDR3 is 13 residues.